This passage covers 16 T cell receptor beta chains from one sample sequenced in a study of T cell responses to AZD1222 COVID-19 vaccine. Using immunoSEQ multiplex PCR, the repertoire was profiled, and TCRdb retains in-frame clones only, with some absent. This sample carries more than 90,000 clones, more than 70% of them seen once, and the ten largest clones take 17%. The starting material was peripheral blood, obtained 28 days after the second AZD1222 dose. Every receptor here comes from an adult who received the AZD1222 COVID-19 vaccine.

The chain carries TRBV6-5 and TRBJ1-1; 9 nucleotides agree with TRBD1. CDR1 MNHEY and CDR2 SVGAGI come from the germline V gene. This CDR3 contains 15 residues. With 6 bases clipped from V and 1 base from J, the junction kept 6 bases outside the gene matches. Written as DNA, the CDR3 is TGTGCCAGCAGCGGGACAGGGACAAGGAACACTGAAGCTTTCTTT. Amino acids: CASSGTGTRNTEAFF.

The DNA for the CDR3 is TGTGCCAGCAGTGGGAACATTCTAGCGGTCCAAGAGACCCAGTACTTC. Translation: CASSGNILAVQETQYF. The chain joins TRBV6-1 to TRBJ2-5; 7 bases align to TRBD2. V trimming: 4 bases; J trimming: 1 base; junction bases outside the gene matches: 9. The germline V gene has CDR1 MNHNS and CDR2 SASEGT. The CDR3 is 16 residues long.

On this clone itself: One end of the junction is discordant with germline, which a read error may explain. The chain uses TRBV12-3 or TRBV12-4 and TRBJ1-1; D remains unclear. The CDR3 runs to 12 residues. The CDR3 protein is CASGFFLTEAFF. The CDR3 nucleotides read TGTGCCAGCGGTTTTTTTCTCACTGAAGCTTTCTTT.

The chain has TRBV7-7 and TRBJ2-2, with 9 bases identical to TRBD1. This CDR3 has 16 residues. Trimming took 5 bases from V and 4 from J; bases not matched to a gene: 8. CDR1 is SSHAT, CDR2 FNYEAQ, per germline (reference sequence). The CDR3 is CASSKWGTGPTGELFF. CDR3 nucleotides: TGTGCCAGCAGCAAATGGGGGACAGGGCCCACCGGGGAGCTGTTTTTT.

The chain recombines TRBV9 with TRBJ2-3; unclear D gene. Trimming removed 3 bases from V and 6 bases from J, with 17 bases in between. CDR3 size: 15 residues. Per the germline V gene, CDR1 is SGDLS and CDR2 is YYNGEE. CDR3: CASSAAKRRPDTQYF. In DNA form, the CDR3 reads TGTGCCAGCAGCGCTGCCAAGAGACGGCCCGATACGCAGTATTTT.

The genes are TRBV7-3 and TRBJ2-7; D is possibly TRBD1 (6 bases). The length of the CDR3 is 13 residues. Germline V lookup: CDR1 SGHTA, CDR2 FQGTGA. V was shortened by 5 bases and J by 6 bases, with 14 bases between the two germline ends. Written as DNA, the CDR3 is TGTGCCAGCAGCGCTATACAGGGACGCGAGCAGTACTTC. Translation gives CASSAIQGREQYF. Complete variable domain (other parts from reference TRBV7-3 and TRBJ2-7): GAGVSQTPSNKVTEKGKYVELRCDPISGHTALYWYRQSLGQGPEFLIYFQGTGAADDSGLPNDRFFAVRPEGSVSTLKIQRTERGDSAVYLCASSAIQGREQYFGPGTRLTVT.

The gene calls are TRBV10-1 and TRBJ2-1; tentatively, D is TRBD1 (6 bases). CDR3 length equals 15 residues. The V end lost 6 bases, the J end lost 2 bases, and 14 bases lay between the germline ends. Germline V gives CDR1 WNHNN, CDR2 SYGVQD (reference sequence). CDR3: CASSASQGPYNEQFF. The CDR3 DNA reads as TGCGCCAGCAGCGCTAGCCAGGGGCCCTACAATGAGCAGTTCTTC.

The chain carries TRBV29-1 and TRBJ2-7, with 8 bases matching TRBD1. This CDR3 has 13 residues. V lost 0 bases to trimming and J lost 8 bases; unmatched junction nucleotides: 6. Germline lookup yields CDR1 SQVTM and CDR2 ANQGSEA. The CDR3 DNA sequence: TGCAGCGTTGAAGAAAACAGGGGGTATAAGCAGTACTTC. Amino acids: CSVEENRGYKQYF.

This clone was detected once. The chain is built from TRBV5-1 and TRBJ2-5, with a weak D call TRBD2 (5 bases). This CDR3 has 15 amino acids. V lost 0 bases to trimming and J lost 2 bases, with 11 bases between them. Germline values: CDR1 SGHRS, CDR2 YFSETQ. This chain's CDR3 is CASSLVAGRQETQYF. The CDR3 nucleotides are TGCGCCAGCAGCTTGGTTGCGGGCCGACAAGAGACCCAGTACTTC.

The chain uses TRBV6-5 and TRBJ1-5; D gene unclear. Germline V gene lookup returns CDR1 MNHEY and CDR2 SVGAGI. V lost 5 bases and J lost 3, with 8 bases in between. The CDR3 sequence is 13 residues long. The CDR3 loop is CASSRTSNQPQHF. CDR3 DNA: TGTGCCAGCAGTAGGACCTCCAATCAGCCCCAGCATTTT.

The rearrangement uses TRBV2 and TRBJ1-6; D ambiguous. Germline values: CDR1 SNHLY, CDR2 FYNNEI. The CDR3 is 15 residues long. Trimming took 1 base from V and 4 from J, leaving 8 bases between them. The CDR3 sequence: CASSEEQSYNSPLHF. The CDR3 DNA is TGTGCCAGCAGTGAAGAACAGTCTTATAATTCACCCCTCCACTTT.

This chain uses TRBV4-1 with TRBJ2-1; possible D gene TRBD2, 5 bases. Trimming pared 4 bases from V and 6 bases from J, leaving 13 bases between. The CDR3 sequence is 14 residues long. Germline V gene data show CDR1 as MGHRA and CDR2 as YSYEKL. This chain's CDR3 is CASSRADPSNEQFF. The CDR3 DNA sequence: TGCGCCAGCAGCCGAGCGGACCCTTCCAATGAGCAGTTCTTC.

The chain has TRBV19 and TRBJ2-7; 9 nucleotides line up with TRBD1. This CDR3 comprises 14 residues. Unmatched junction bases numbered 9, after V lost 5 bases and J lost 7 bases. The germline CDR1 and CDR2 sequences are LNHDA and SQIVND (reference sequence). In DNA form, the CDR3 reads TGTGCCAGTAGTCCAGGACAGGGGTTGGGGGAGCAGTACTTC. Its translation is CASSPGQGLGEQYF.

The J gene is TRBJ1-1, the V gene TRBV29-1; 8 nucleotides line up with TRBD1. CDR1 is SQVTM, CDR2 ANQGSEA, per germline. Unmatched junction bases numbered 6, after V lost 7 bases and J lost 5 bases. There are 12 residues in the CDR3. The CDR3 region is CSATGGETEAFF. CDR3 DNA: TGCAGCGCCACAGGGGGTGAGACTGAAGCTTTCTTT.

This chain uses TRBV19 with TRBJ1-3; D remains ambiguous. This CDR3 comprises 14 residues. CDR1 LNHDA and CDR2 SQIVND come from the germline V gene (reference sequence). Between the trimmed V and J ends, which lost 3 bases and 5 bases, there was a span of 11 bases. The CDR3 region is CASSMVEARNTIYF. For the CDR3, the DNA is TGTGCCAGTAGTATGGTGGAGGCGAGAAACACCATATATTTT.

This sequence joins TRBV4-2 and TRBJ2-1, with unresolved D. Germline V lookup: CDR1 LGHNA, CDR2 YNFKEQ. The CDR3 is 14 amino acids. The V gene lost 0 bases and the J gene lost 11 bases, with 14 bases spanning the gap. DNA for the CDR3: TGTGCCAGCAGCCAAGATCTTCTGATGGCCAAGCAGTTCTTC. It encodes CASSQDLLMAKQFF.